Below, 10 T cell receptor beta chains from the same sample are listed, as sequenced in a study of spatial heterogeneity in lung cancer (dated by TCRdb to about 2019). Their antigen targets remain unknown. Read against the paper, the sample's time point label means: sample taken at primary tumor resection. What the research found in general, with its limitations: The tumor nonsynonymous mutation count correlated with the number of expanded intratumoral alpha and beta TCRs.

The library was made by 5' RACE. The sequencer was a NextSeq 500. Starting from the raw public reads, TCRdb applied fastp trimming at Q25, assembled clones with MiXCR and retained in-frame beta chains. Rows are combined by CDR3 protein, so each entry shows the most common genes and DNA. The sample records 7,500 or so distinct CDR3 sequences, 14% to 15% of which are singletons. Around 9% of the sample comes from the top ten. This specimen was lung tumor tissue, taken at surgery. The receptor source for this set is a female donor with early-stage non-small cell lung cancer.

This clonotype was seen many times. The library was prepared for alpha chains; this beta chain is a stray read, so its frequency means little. The CDR3, as DNA: TGTGCCAGCAGCTTCACAGGCGTACCTTCCTACGAGCAGTACTTC. Encoded protein: CASSFTGVPSYEQYF. The J gene is TRBJ2-7, the V gene TRBV11-2; D is possibly TRBD1 (5 bases). Germline V gives CDR1 SGHAT, CDR2 FQNNGV. Trimming shortened V by 3 bases and J by 1 base, and 13 bases separated the two germline ends. The CDR3 totals 15 residues.

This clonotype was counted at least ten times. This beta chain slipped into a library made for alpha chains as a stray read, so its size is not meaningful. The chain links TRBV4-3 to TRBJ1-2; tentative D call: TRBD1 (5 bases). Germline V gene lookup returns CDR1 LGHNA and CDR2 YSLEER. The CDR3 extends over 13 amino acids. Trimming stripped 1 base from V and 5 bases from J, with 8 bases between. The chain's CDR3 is CASSQVGTYGYTF. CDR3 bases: TGCGCCAGCAGCCAAGTTGGGACGTATGGCTACACCTTC.

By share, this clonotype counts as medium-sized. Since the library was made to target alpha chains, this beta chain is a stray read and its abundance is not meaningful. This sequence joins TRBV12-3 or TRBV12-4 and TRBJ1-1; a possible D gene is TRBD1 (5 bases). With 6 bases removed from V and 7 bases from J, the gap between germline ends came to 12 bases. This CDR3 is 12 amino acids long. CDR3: CASRSTGGEAFF. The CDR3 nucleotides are TGTGCCAGCAGATCGACGGGGGGTGAAGCTTTCTTT.

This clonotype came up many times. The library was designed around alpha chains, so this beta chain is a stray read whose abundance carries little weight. The DNA for the CDR3 is TGTGCCAGCAGGGGCCTAGGCTTCGTGGACCTCAATGAGCAGTTCTTC. Translated, it gives CASRGLGFVDLNEQFF. The V and J genes are TRBV27 and TRBJ2-1, with unresolved D. The CDR3 sequence is 16 residues long. V dropped 6 bases and J dropped 6 bases, with 21 bases sitting between them. In germline, CDR1 is MNHEY, CDR2 SMNVEV (reference sequence).

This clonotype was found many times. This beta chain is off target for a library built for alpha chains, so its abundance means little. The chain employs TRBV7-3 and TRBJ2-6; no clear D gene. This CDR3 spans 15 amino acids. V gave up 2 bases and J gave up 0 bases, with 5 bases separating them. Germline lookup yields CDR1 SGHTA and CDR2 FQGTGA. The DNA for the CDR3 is TGTGCCAGCAGCTTAGTCCTCTCTGGGGCCAACGTCCTGACTTTC. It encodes CASSLVLSGANVLTF.

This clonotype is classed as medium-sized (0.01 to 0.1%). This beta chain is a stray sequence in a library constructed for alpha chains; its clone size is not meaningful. CDR3 bases: TGCAGCGTTGATGCAGGGCCGATGAACACTGAAGCTTTCTTT. Protein sequence: CSVDAGPMNTEAFF. The genes are TRBV29-1 and TRBJ1-1; maybe TRBD1 (5 bases). Germline CDR1 is SQVTM and CDR2 is ANQGSEA. Trimming took off 3 bases at V and 0 bases at J, with 11 bases between the two ends. The CDR3 covers 14 residues.

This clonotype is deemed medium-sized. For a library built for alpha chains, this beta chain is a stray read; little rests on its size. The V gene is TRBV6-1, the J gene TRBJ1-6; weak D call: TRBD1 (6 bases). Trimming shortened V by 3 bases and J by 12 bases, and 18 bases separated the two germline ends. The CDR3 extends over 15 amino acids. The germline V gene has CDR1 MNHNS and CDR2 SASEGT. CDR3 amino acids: CASSDTTGGSRPLHF. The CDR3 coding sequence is TGTGCCAGCAGTGACACGACAGGAGGTTCCCGACCCCTCCACTTT.

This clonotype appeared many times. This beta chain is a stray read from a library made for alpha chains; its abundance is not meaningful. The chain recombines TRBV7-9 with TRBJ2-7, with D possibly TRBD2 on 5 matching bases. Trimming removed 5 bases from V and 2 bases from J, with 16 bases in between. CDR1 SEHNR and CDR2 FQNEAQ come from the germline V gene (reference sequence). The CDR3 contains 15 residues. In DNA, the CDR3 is TGTGCCAGCAGCCCGACTGCAACGAGGGCCTACGAGCAGTACTTC. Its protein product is CASSPTATRAYEQYF. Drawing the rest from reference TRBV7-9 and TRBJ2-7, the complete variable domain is DTGVSQNPRHKITKRGQNVTFRCDPISEHNRLYWYRQTLGQGPEFLTYFQNEAQLEKSRLLSDRFSAERPKGSFSTLEIQRTEQGDSAMYLCASSPTATRAYEQYFGPGTRLTVT.

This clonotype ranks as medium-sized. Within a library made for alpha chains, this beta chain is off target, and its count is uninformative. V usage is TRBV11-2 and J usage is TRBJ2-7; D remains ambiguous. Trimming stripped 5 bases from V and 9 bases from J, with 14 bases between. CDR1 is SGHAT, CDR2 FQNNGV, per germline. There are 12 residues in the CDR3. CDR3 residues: CASSPDLPRQYF. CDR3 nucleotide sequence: TGTGCCAGCAGCCCCGACCTGCCAAGGCAGTACTTC.

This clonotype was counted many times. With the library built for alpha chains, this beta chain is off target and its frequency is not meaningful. In DNA, the CDR3 is TGTGCCAGCAGTTTGAGGAGACAGGGATATTCACCCCTCCACTTT. This translates into CASSLRRQGYSPLHF. The chain uses TRBV27 and TRBJ1-6; TRBD1 matches 7 bases. Germline CDR1 is MNHEY and CDR2 is SMNVEV (reference sequence). Trimming at V came to 3 bases and at J to 8 bases, leaving 7 bases not matched to a gene. The CDR3 covers 15 residues.